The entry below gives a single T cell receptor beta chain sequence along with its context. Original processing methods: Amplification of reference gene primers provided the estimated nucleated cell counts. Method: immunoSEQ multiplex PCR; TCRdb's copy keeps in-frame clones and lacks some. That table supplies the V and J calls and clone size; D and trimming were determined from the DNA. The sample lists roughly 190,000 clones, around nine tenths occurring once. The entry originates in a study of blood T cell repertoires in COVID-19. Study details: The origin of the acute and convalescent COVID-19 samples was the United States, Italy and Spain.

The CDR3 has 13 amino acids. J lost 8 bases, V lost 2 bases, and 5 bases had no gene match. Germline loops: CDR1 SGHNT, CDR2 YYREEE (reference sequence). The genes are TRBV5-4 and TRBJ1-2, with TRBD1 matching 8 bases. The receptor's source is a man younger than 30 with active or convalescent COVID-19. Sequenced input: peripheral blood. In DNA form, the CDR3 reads TGTGCCAGCAGCTTACAGGGGGTTCGGGGCTACACCTTC. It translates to CASSLQGVRGYTF.